These 4 T cell receptor beta chains originate from one sample sequenced in a study of early T cells in non-severe SARS-CoV-2 infection. Using its own MiXCR run on the 5' RACE reads, TCRdb lists one record per CDR3 protein. Of around 82,000 distinct CDR3 sequences in the sample, about 11% were seen once. Sequencing was carried out using whole blood. The receptors were sampled from an adult who was a healthcare worker with PCR-confirmed SARS-CoV-2 infection or an uninfected control (not recorded which).

This clonotype occurred a few times. The chain recombines TRBV7-9 with TRBJ2-1; 8 bases agree with TRBD1. V was pared by 6 bases and J by 6 bases, with 10 bases of the junction left unmatched. This CDR3 is built from 15 residues. The V gene's germline CDR1 is SEHNR and CDR2 FQNEAQ (reference sequence). CDR3 amino acids: CASSPPGQVGNEQFF. The CDR3 DNA reads as TGTGCCAGCAGTCCTCCGGGACAGGTCGGCAATGAGCAGTTCTTC.

V is TRBV7-9 and J is TRBJ1-3; no firm D call. Trimming took off 4 bases at V and 3 bases at J, with 4 bases between the two ends. The CDR3 extends over 12 amino acids. Germline loops: CDR1 SEHNR, CDR2 FQNEAQ (reference sequence). In nucleotides, the CDR3 is TGTGCCAGCAGCTCACATGGAAACACCATATATTTT. Residues: CASSSHGNTIYF.

This clonotype was seen many times. This sequence joins TRBV6-6 and TRBJ2-5; D possibly uses TRBD1 or TRBD2 (6 bases each). Germline-derived CDR1 and CDR2 are MNHNY and SVGAGI (reference sequence). The V gene lost 2 bases and the J gene lost 5 bases, with 12 bases spanning the gap. This CDR3 has 14 residues. The CDR3 region is CASSYPGAGETQYF. The CDR3 DNA sequence: TGTGCCAGCAGTTACCCGGGGGCCGGGGAGACCCAGTACTTC.

In this sample, this clonotype turned up many times. The chain is built from TRBV7-2 and TRBJ2-5; D tentatively reads TRBD1 or TRBD2 (6 bases each). The CDR3 spans 15 residues. V dropped 6 bases and J dropped 5 bases, with 19 bases sitting between them. Germline V gives CDR1 SGHTA, CDR2 FQGNSA. In DNA form, the CDR3 reads TGTGCCAGCAGTCTCGTTGGGGGGCCCAGCGAGACCCAGTACTTC. It encodes CASSLVGGPSETQYF.